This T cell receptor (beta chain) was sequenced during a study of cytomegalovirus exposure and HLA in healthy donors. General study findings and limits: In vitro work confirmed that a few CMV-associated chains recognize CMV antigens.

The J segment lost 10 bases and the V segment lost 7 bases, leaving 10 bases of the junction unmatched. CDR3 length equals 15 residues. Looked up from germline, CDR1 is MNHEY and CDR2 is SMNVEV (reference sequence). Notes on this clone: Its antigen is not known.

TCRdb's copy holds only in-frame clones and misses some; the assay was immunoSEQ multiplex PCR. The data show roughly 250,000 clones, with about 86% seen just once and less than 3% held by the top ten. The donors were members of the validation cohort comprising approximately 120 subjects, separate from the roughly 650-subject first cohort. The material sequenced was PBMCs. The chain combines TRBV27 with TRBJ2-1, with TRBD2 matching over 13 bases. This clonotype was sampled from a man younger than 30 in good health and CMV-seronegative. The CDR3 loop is CASTNPGLAGSEQFF. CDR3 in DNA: TGTGCCAGCACCAACCCGGGACTAGCGGGGAGCGAGCAGTTCTTC.